Described below is a single T cell receptor beta chain sequence and its context. Sequencing was performed with immunoSEQ multiplex PCR; in TCRdb, only in-frame clones are kept and a portion is missing. The sample yields under 850,000 clones, just under 75% seen once. The sample comes from a study of shared clonotypes between healthy human individuals. The sequence was obtained from a woman in her thirties in good health. Sequencing input: memory CD4+ T cells sorted from blood. Subset noted: CD45RA-negative fraction.

In nucleotides, the CDR3 is TGCGCCAGCAGCTTGGCCTGGGACGGCCCTGAAAAACTGTTTTTT. Its protein product is CASSLAWDGPEKLFF. V usage is TRBV5-1 and J usage is TRBJ1-4; D may be TRBD1 (5 bases). The germline CDR1 and CDR2 sequences are SGHRS and YFSETQ. This CDR3 comprises 15 residues. V lost 0 bases and J lost 7, with 13 bases in between.